This T cell receptor (beta chain) was identified during a study of blood T cell repertoires in COVID-19 (dated by TCRdb to the early 2020s). Describing the broader study: Samples covering the acute and convalescent phases of COVID-19 were provided by collaborators in the United States, Italy and Spain. The material from the prospective study consisted of cDNA or gDNA derived from T cells, B-cell-depleted T cells, or PBMCs. The dataset comprised deeply sampled blood TCRbeta repertoires from subjects exposed to, actively infected with, or recovered from COVID-19. A freely available public database, intended as a resource for researchers studying the immune response to SARS-CoV-2, is where the repertoires were released. The samples were drawn from the first 160 participants of the ongoing ImmuneRACE study and from more than 1,000 subjects provided by 6 global collaborators. A de-identified subject ID, COVID-19 status, age in years and sex were almost always included in the sample metadata. HLA class I and class II types, where available, came from metadata supplied by the sample provider rather than from assay-based typing. Overall study outcomes, separate from this receptor: Clinical and demographic metadata were provided uncurated, with the amount varying by source and participant.

Collaborating institutions collected whole blood in K2EDTA tubes following their own protocols. For TCRbeta analysis, collaborator samples were shipped as frozen whole blood, as isolated PBMCs, or as DNA extracted from either sample type. This clone has more than one count but fewer than ten. The specificity of this receptor is unknown. Base qualities are missing; no much larger clone stands one base away. TCRbeta CDR3 regions were amplified from genomic DNA by means of the immunoSEQ Assay, a bias-controlled multiplex PCR. The authors processed their data as follows. Within the assay, amplification of reference gene primers was used to estimate how many nucleated cells each sample contained. To quantify the absolute abundance of each unique TCRbeta CDR3 rearrangement, sequence reads were collapsed and filtered. For each sample, productive Simpson clonality was calculated as the square root of Simpson's diversity index over productive rearrangements. TCRdb provides this immuneACCESS table in a form limited to in-frame rearrangements. Some clones are lacking; in checked studies, under half of them reflect an unresolved V gene, and why the rest are absent is not known. D and trimming were read from the DNA, whereas the V and J calls and clone size are those reported in that table. Present in this sample are 150,000 or so clones, roughly 76% of which were seen just once. Roughly 10% of the sample is held by the ten biggest clonotypes.

From cysteine to phenylalanine, the CDR3 is 14 amino acids long. Only the CDR3 portion is preserved as DNA: 42 bases, with reading frame beginning at the first base. V is clipped by 1 base and J by 6 bases, and the sequence between their germline boundaries is 10 bases long. The CDR1 and CDR2 encoded by the germline V gene are SGHVS and FQNEAQ. Input material: peripheral blood. Recombination linked TRBV7-8 to TRBJ1-5; the D gene lacks a confident call. The origin of this receptor is a woman between 50 and 59 years old with active or convalescent COVID-19. CDR3 loop: CASSLGASSQPQHF. The sequence in DNA is TGTGCCAGCAGCTTAGGGGCCTCCAGTCAGCCCCAGCATTTT.